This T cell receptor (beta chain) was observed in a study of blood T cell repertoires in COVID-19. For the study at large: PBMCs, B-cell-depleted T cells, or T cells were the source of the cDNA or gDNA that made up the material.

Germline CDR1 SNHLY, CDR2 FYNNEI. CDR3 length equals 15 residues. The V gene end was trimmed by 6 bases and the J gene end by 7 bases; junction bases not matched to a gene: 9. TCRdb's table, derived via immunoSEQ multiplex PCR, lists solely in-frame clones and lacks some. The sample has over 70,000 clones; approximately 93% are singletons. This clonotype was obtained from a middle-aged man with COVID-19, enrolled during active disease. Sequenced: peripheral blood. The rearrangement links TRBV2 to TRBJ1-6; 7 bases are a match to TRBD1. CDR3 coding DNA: TGTGCCAGCAGGAAGGACAGGCGACTGAATTCACCCCTCCACTTT. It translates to CASRKDRRLNSPLHF.